This T cell receptor beta chain originates from a study of HIV-infected patients and healthy controls. Study background: About two thirds of the sixteen became undetectable by the second bleed, and all after another year of therapy.

V shed 0 bases and J 4 bases; nucleotides not matched to a gene: 9. Germline lookup yields CDR1 SGHDT and CDR2 YYEEEE. There are 16 residues in the CDR3. This clonotype came up many times. The target antigen is unknown. No cell fractionation was done, so the repertoire covers all unsorted peripheral blood T cells. Study-wide results and caveats: Compared with controls, mean Gini indices were significantly raised in HIV-infected repertoires, possibly indicating oligoclonality.

Alpha and beta constant-region primers primed reverse transcription of about 0.5 ug RNA. Alpha and beta chain libraries were made separately by chain-specific third strand synthesis with multiplexing indices. A 12-nucleotide barcode per molecule came from two concatenated random hexamers added pre-amplification. TCRdb passed the 5' RACE reads through MiXCR, listing each CDR3 protein once. The table lists 6,000 to 9,500 distinct CDR3 sequences, over 8.5% of them singletons. The chain uses TRBV5-6 and TRBJ1-1; TRBD1 matches at 7 bases. This clonotype originated in an adult with HIV infection. The sequencing used blood, collected before antiretroviral therapy. CDR3 bases: TGTGCCAGCAGCTTGGACAGGGGCGGTTTCAGCACTGAAGCTTTCTTT. Translating gives CASSLDRGGFSTEAFF.